This T cell receptor (beta chain) appears in the sequencing data of a study of T cells after yellow fever vaccination. Notes on the study in general: FACS-sorted repertoires could contain abundant clonotypes contaminating from the bulk population. Weaker overall, the secondary response nonetheless peaked faster (day 5 versus 15).

Germline-derived CDR1 and CDR2 are SGHNT and YYREEE (reference sequence). Trimming shortened V by 0 bases and J by 0 bases, and 8 bases separated the two germline ends. The CDR3 consists of 15 residues. Each CDR3 protein is one row after TCRdb ran MiXCR on the 5' RACE reads. The sample gives 500,000 to 650,000 distinct CDR3 sequences, roughly a sixth of which show up once; 17% is in the top ten. Note on this clonotype: Its cognate antigen is unknown.

Sequenced here: PBMCs, sampled about 5 days after the first yellow fever vaccination. This chain links TRBV5-4 with TRBJ2-3; D uncertain. The source of this sequence is a man between 18 and 29 years old who received the YFV17D yellow fever vaccine. Here the CDR3 reads CASSLAVTSTDTQYF. In nucleotides, the CDR3 is TGTGCCAGCAGCTTGGCGGTGACTAGCACAGATACGCAGTATTTT.